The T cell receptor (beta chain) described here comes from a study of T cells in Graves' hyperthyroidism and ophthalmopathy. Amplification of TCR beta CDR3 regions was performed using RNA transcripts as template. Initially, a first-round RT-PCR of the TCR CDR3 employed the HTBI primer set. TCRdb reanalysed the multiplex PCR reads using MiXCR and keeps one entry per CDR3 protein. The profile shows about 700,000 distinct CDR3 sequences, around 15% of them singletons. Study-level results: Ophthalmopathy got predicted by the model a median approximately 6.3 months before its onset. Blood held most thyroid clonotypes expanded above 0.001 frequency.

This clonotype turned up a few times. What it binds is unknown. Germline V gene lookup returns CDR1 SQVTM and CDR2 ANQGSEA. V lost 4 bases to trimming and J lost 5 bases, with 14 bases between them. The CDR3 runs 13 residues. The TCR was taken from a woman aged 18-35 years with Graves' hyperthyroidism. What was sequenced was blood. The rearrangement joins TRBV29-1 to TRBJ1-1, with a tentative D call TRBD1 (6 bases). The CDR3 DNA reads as TGCAGCGTTGTGCGGGGGCTTGGGACTGAAGCTTTCTTT. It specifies CSVVRGLGTEAFF. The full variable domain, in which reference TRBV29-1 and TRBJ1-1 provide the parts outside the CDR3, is SAVISQKPSRDICQRGTSLTIQCQVDSQVTMMFWYRQQPGQSLTLIATANQGSEATYESGFVIDKFPISRPNLTFSTLTVSNMSPEDSSIYLCSVVRGLGTEAFFGQGTRLTVV.